The 5 T cell receptor beta chains presented below share a single source sample, sequenced in a study of long-term antiretroviral therapy in people with HIV. The authors ran the immunoSEQ assay, v3.0, at survey level. This table comes from immunoSEQ multiplex PCR, and its TCRdb copy is limited to in-frame clones, with some not included. Of 20,000 to 30,000 clones listed, 70% to 80% are singletons. The specimen was unsorted PBMCs, collected 1.2 years after starting antiretroviral therapy. Source of these receptors: a woman in her thirties or forties with HIV.

The chain recombines TRBV19 with TRBJ2-7; 8 positions agree with TRBD1. The CDR3 spans 16 residues. V lost 4 bases to trimming and J lost 5 bases; unmatched junction nucleotides: 13. CDR1 LNHDA and CDR2 SQIVND come from the germline V gene (reference sequence). This chain's CDR3 is CASSKRVGTGDHEQYF. Here the CDR3 DNA reads TGTGCCAGTAGTAAGAGGGTGGGGACAGGAGACCACGAGCAGTACTTC.

The gene calls are TRBV4-1 and TRBJ2-7; D unresolved. V gave up 1 base and J gave up 0 bases, with 10 bases separating them. This CDR3 comprises 15 residues. Germline assignment: CDR1 MGHRA and CDR2 YSYEKL. The CDR3 region has the DNA TGCGCCAGCAGCCAAGGACGGGTTAGCTCCTACGAGCAGTACTTC. Its translation is CASSQGRVSSYEQYF.

The chain uses TRBV11-2 and TRBJ2-3; TRBD2 agrees at 9 bases. Germline values: CDR1 SGHAT, CDR2 FQNNGV. The CDR3 has 16 residues. The junction had 8 bases not matched to a gene; V was cut back by 1 base and J by 6 bases. The DNA of the CDR3 is TGTGCCAGCAGCTTAGTTCGCGGGGGGGCCAGCGATACGCAGTATTTT. As protein: CASSLVRGGASDTQYF.

The count of this clone is one. The chain recombines TRBV7-9 with TRBJ2-3, with D perhaps assigned TRBD1 or TRBD2 (5 bases each). Per the germline V gene, CDR1 is SEHNR and CDR2 is FQNEAQ (reference sequence). This CDR3 is built from 14 residues. Between the trimmed V and J ends, which lost 3 bases and 2 bases, there was a span of 9 bases. The CDR3, as DNA: TGTGCCAGCAGCTTTAGAGGGGCCACAGATACGCAGTATTTT. Protein sequence: CASSFRGATDTQYF.

This sequence joins TRBV11-3 and TRBJ1-3, with a weak D call TRBD1 (5 bases). The CDR3 runs to 14 residues. Germline CDR1 is SGHNT and CDR2 is YENEEA. V lost 8 bases to trimming and J lost 0 bases, with 11 bases between them. Here the CDR3 DNA reads TGTGCCAGCCAGGGCCGCTACTCTGGAAACACCATATATTTT. This translates into CASQGRYSGNTIYF.